A single sample gave rise to the 14 T cell receptor beta chains below, sequenced in a study of CD8 T cells in Susac syndrome. Random hexamers primed reverse transcription of 0.5 to 1 ug RNA. Using its own MiXCR run on the immunoSEQ multiplex PCR reads, TCRdb lists one record per CDR3 protein. This sample has 250,000 to 300,000 distinct CDR3 sequences, with about 89% found just once. The sample consisted of CD8+ T cells from PBMCs. Receptors were obtained from a human donor with multiple sclerosis.

This chain uses TRBV7-3 with TRBJ2-1, with D tentatively TRBD2 (7 bases). Looked up from germline, CDR1 is SGHTA and CDR2 is FQGTGA. This CDR3 is built from 16 residues. The V end lost 0 bases, the J end lost 2 bases, and 11 bases lay between the germline ends. The CDR3 loop is CASSLTPGGAYNEQFF. Written as DNA, the CDR3 is TGTGCCAGCAGCTTAACGCCGGGGGGCGCCTACAATGAGCAGTTCTTC.

The rearrangement uses TRBV4-1 and TRBJ1-5, with 8 bases matching TRBD1. The CDR3 spans 15 residues. V trimming: 3 bases; J trimming: 7 bases; junction bases outside the gene matches: 8. Germline CDR1 is MGHRA and CDR2 is YSYEKL. CDR3 in amino acids: CASSHRTGRNQPQHF. DNA of the CDR3: TGCGCCAGCAGCCACCGGACAGGGAGGAACCAGCCCCAGCATTTT.

The gene calls are TRBV12-3 or TRBV12-4 and TRBJ2-1, with D maybe TRBD1 (6 bases). The CDR3 totals 13 residues. V dropped 6 bases and J dropped 14 bases, with 20 bases sitting between them. In DNA form, the CDR3 reads TGTGCCAGCAGCCCACGGGACATAGCTGGGAAGTTCTTC. As protein: CASSPRDIAGKFF.

This clonotype was counted a single time. The genes are TRBV4-3 and TRBJ2-7; D gene unclear. Germline CDR1 is LGHNA and CDR2 is YSLEER. The CDR3 has 14 amino acids. Trimming removed 0 bases at V and 3 bases at J, with 9 bases between. CDR3 in DNA: TGCGCCAGCAGCCAAGATAGGTACAGCTACGAGCAGTACTTC. This sequence encodes CASSQDRYSYEQYF.

The chain links TRBV28 to TRBJ2-4, with D possibly matching TRBD2 (5 bases). The CDR3 spans 13 residues. In germline, CDR1 is MDHEN, CDR2 SYDVKM. V was pared by 3 bases and J by 10 bases, with 13 bases between. CDR3 DNA: TGTGCCAGCAGTTTGTCCCCCCGGGGTATTCAGTACTTC. Translated: CASSLSPRGIQYF.

V is TRBV27 and J is TRBJ2-6; TRBD1 matches 7 bases. Trimming cost V 3 bases and J 0 bases; bases outside gene matches: 2. CDR3 size: 16 residues. Germline CDR1 and CDR2: MNHEY and SMNVEV (reference sequence). The DNA of the CDR3 is TGTGCCAGCAGTTTGGCAGGGGGCTCTGGGGCCAACGTCCTGACTTTC. This encodes CASSLAGGSGANVLTF.

This clonotype was seen only once. V usage is TRBV7-3 and J usage is TRBJ2-1; 11 bases agree with TRBD2. Germline values: CDR1 SGHTA, CDR2 FQGTGA. V lost 5 bases to trimming and J lost 2 bases; unmatched junction nucleotides: 8. This CDR3 has 17 amino acids. CDR3 in amino acids: CASSPLLAGGAYNEQFF. The DNA for the CDR3 is TGTGCCAGCAGCCCACTGCTAGCGGGAGGAGCCTACAATGAGCAGTTCTTC.

J is TRBJ2-2 and V is TRBV28; tentatively, D is TRBD1 or TRBD2 (5 bases each). Germline-derived CDR1 and CDR2 are MDHEN and SYDVKM. With 11 bases removed from V and 0 bases from J, the gap between germline ends came to 13 bases. This CDR3 comprises 14 residues. CDR3 coding DNA: TGTGCCGGAACCGGGACGACGAACACCGGGGAGCTGTTTTTT. Residues: CAGTGTTNTGELFF.

The V and J genes are TRBV14 and TRBJ1-1, with D perhaps TRBD1 (5 bases). Looked up from germline, CDR1 is SGHDN and CDR2 is FVKESK. The CDR3 runs 16 residues. Trimming took 0 bases from V and 1 from J, leaving 12 bases between them. The CDR3 here is CASSQEAVTANTEAFF. DNA of the CDR3: TGTGCCAGCAGCCAAGAAGCTGTGACAGCGAACACTGAAGCTTTCTTT.

This rearrangement joins TRBV5-4 to TRBJ1-3, with D hard to call. CDR1 and CDR2 (germline): SGHNT, YYREEE (reference sequence). V shed 0 bases and J shed 4 bases, with 11 bases lying between them. The CDR3 contains 15 residues. DNA of the CDR3: TGTGCCAGCAGCTTGGGAGCCCCTGGCGGAAACACCATATATTTT. Its translation is CASSLGAPGGNTIYF.

The CDR3 loop is CASSITGTVNTEAFF. The CDR3 nucleotides are TGTGCCAGCAGTATCACCGGGACGGTGAACACTGAAGCTTTCTTT. The gene calls are TRBV28 and TRBJ1-1; D perhaps matches TRBD1 (5 bases). V was shortened by 5 bases and J by 0 bases, with 13 bases between the two germline ends. CDR1 is MDHEN and CDR2 is SYDVKM in the germline V gene. The CDR3 is 15 residues long.

The chain has TRBV7-9 and TRBJ2-1; TRBD2 matches 7 bases. The J segment lost 1 base and the V segment lost 5 bases, leaving 11 bases of the junction unmatched. In germline, CDR1 is SEHNR, CDR2 FQNEAQ (reference sequence). The CDR3 contains 17 residues. CDR3 protein: CASSGGGSSDSYNEQFF. CDR3 bases: TGTGCCAGCAGCGGCGGCGGGAGCTCCGATTCCTACAATGAGCAGTTCTTC.

The chain uses TRBV19 and TRBJ1-5; TRBD1 might be the D (5 bases). The germline V gene encodes CDR1 LNHDA and CDR2 SQIVND (reference sequence). This CDR3 spans 15 amino acids. V gave up 1 base and J gave up 3 bases, with 10 bases separating them. CDR3 nucleotide sequence: TGTGCCAGTAGTATAGCAGACAGATACAATCAGCCCCAGCATTTT. It is translated as CASSIADRYNQPQHF.

The V and J genes are TRBV12-3 or TRBV12-4 and TRBJ2-7; 12 positions agree with TRBD1. The CDR3 runs 19 residues. Trimming removed 4 bases from V and 4 bases from J; junction bases left unmatched: 17. CDR3 sequence: CASSSTGQGAIRKPYEQYF. DNA of the CDR3: TGTGCCAGCAGTTCAACGGGACAGGGGGCTATAAGGAAACCGTACGAGCAGTACTTC.